This T cell receptor beta chain is from a study of blood T cell repertoires in COVID-19 (dated by TCRdb to between 2020 and 2021). Concerning the study at large: Samples covering the acute and convalescent phases of COVID-19 were provided by collaborators in the United States, Italy and Spain. The material from the prospective study consisted of cDNA or gDNA derived from T cells, B-cell-depleted T cells, or PBMCs. The dataset comprised deeply sampled blood TCRbeta repertoires from subjects exposed to, actively infected with, or recovered from COVID-19. The repertoires were released in a freely available public database intended as a resource for research on the immune response to SARS-CoV-2. Samples were obtained from the ongoing ImmuneRACE study (first 160 participants) and from roughly 1,300 subjects provided by 6 global collaborators. The sample metadata nearly always contained a de-identified subject ID, COVID-19 status, age in years and sex. Where available, HLA class I and class II types were taken from metadata supplied by the sample provider and were not determined by assay-based typing. On the study overall, not on this receptor specifically: The quantity of clinical and demographic metadata differed by source and by participant and was supplied without curation.

Collaborating institutions collected whole blood in K2EDTA tubes following their own protocols. For TCRbeta analysis, collaborator samples were shipped as frozen whole blood, as isolated PBMCs, or as DNA extracted from either sample type. Trimming at the junction amounts to 6 bases on V and 7 bases on J, and the germline ends lie 15 bases apart. From cysteine to phenylalanine, the CDR3 is 14 amino acids long. Only the CDR3 region is kept as DNA, spanning 42 bases read in frame from base 1. The germline V gene sets CDR1 to KGHSH and CDR2 to LQKENI. A remark on this clone: Its recognized antigen is unknown. No much larger clonotype is one base removed from it; base qualities were not supplied.

The immunoSEQ Assay, a bias-controlled multiplex PCR, was used to amplify TCRbeta CDR3 regions from genomic DNA. On the study's bioinformatics: The number of nucleated cells in each sample was estimated by amplification of reference gene primers within the assay. To quantify the absolute abundance of each unique TCRbeta CDR3 rearrangement, sequence reads were collapsed and filtered. For each sample, productive Simpson clonality was calculated as the square root of Simpson's diversity index over productive rearrangements. Entries here come from immuneACCESS through TCRdb and include only in-frame sequences with V and J called. Some clones fail to appear in such tables; in the studies checked, an unresolved V gene covers under half of the shortfall, and the cause of the remainder is unknown. The D gene and trimming were derived from the DNA, and the V and J assignments and clone size from that table. This sample is represented by roughly 150,000 clones; around 81% of them were singletons. The ten largest clones capture roughly 5.3% of the sample.

Sequenced input: peripheral blood. The chain uses TRBV18 and TRBJ1-4; 5 matching bases give a weak D call of TRBD1. The sequence derives from a woman aged 45 to 65 with acute or convalescent COVID-19. The nucleotide sequence reads TGTGCCAGCTCTACCGGGCACGGGGGTGAAAAACTGTTTTTT. It is translated as CASSTGHGGEKLFF. Reference TRBV18 and TRBJ1-4 genes cover what lies past the CDR3, so the full variable domain is NAGVMQNPRHLVRRRGQEARLRCSPMKGHSHVYWYRQLPEEGLKFMVYLQKENIIDESGMPKERFSAEFPKEGPSILRIQQVVRGDSAAYFCASSTGHGGEKLFFGSGTQLSVL.